A single sample is the source of the 25 T cell receptor beta chains below, sequenced in a study of identical twins. TCRdb ran MiXCR on the 5' RACE reads and lists one entry per CDR3 protein. Of 1.5 million to 2 million distinct CDR3 sequences listed, around a third were seen once; the top ten hold approximately 0.25%. The sample comprised cord blood. The receptors originated from a newborn girl in good health.

The rearrangement uses TRBV20-1 and TRBJ1-1; possible D gene TRBD1, 6 bases. CDR3 length equals 15 residues. V shed 0 bases and J shed 2 bases, with 13 bases lying between them. From germline, CDR1 is DFQATT and CDR2 SNEGSKA (reference sequence). CDR3 nucleotide sequence: TGCAGTGCTAGAGAGAACAGGGTCTATAACACTGAAGCTTTCTTT. Amino acids: CSARENRVYNTEAFF.

This clonotype has only a few counts. This chain uses TRBV5-6 with TRBJ2-5; no reliable D call. The CDR3 loop spans 14 amino acids. Germline V gene sequence: CDR1 SGHDT, CDR2 YYEEEE. Trimming stripped 7 bases from V and 3 bases from J, with 16 bases between. DNA of the CDR3: TGTGCCAGCGCTTATAAAAAGACCGAAGAGACCCAGTACTTC. Protein product: CASAYKKTEETQYF.

This clonotype was recorded many times. The chain is built from TRBV7-2 and TRBJ2-3, with 7 bases that match TRBD2. The germline V gene encodes CDR1 SGHTA and CDR2 FQGNSA. The CDR3 sequence is 15 residues long. The trim removed 3 bases at V and 4 bases at J, leaving 7 bases unmatched. The CDR3 here is CASSLQGGNADTQYF. CDR3 DNA: TGTGCCAGCAGCTTGCAGGGAGGGAACGCAGATACGCAGTATTTT. The full variable domain, with the rest looked up from reference TRBV7-2 and TRBJ2-3, is GAGVSQSPSNKVTEKGKDVELRCDPISGHTALYWYRQSLGQGLEFLIYFQGNSAPDKSGLPSDRFSAERTGGSVSTLTIQRTQQEDSAVYLCASSLQGGNADTQYFGPGTRLTVL.

The chain is built from TRBV19 and TRBJ2-3; perhaps TRBD1 as D (5 bases). Trimming removed 8 bases from V and 4 bases from J, with 19 bases in between. The germline V gene encodes CDR1 LNHDA and CDR2 SQIVND (reference sequence). CDR3 length: 15 amino acids. The CDR3 DNA reads as TGTGCCAGTGGCCGCCTAGGGGTTGGAGCAGATACGCAGTATTTT. As protein: CASGRLGVGADTQYF.

The CDR3 sequence is CASSQDRGQGRYYGYTF. DNA for the CDR3: TGTGCCAGCAGCCAAGATCGGGGACAGGGAAGGTACTATGGCTACACCTTC. The chain is built from TRBV14 and TRBJ1-2; 9 bases agree with TRBD1. In germline, CDR1 is SGHDN, CDR2 FVKESK. This CDR3 is built from 17 residues. Trimming at V came to 0 bases and at J to 3 bases, leaving 8 bases not matched to a gene.

As regards this clonotype: Being one base from a much bigger clone, this may be a read error. V gene TRBV7-9 combines with J gene TRBJ1-2; weak D call: TRBD1 (6 bases). Germline assignment: CDR1 SEHNR and CDR2 FQNEAQ (reference sequence). This CDR3 spans 17 amino acids. The CDR3 sequence: CASSLVQGLNPNYDYTF. Written as DNA, the CDR3 is TGTGCCAGCAGCTTAGTTCAGGGGCTCAACCCTAACTATGACTACACCTTC.

The count of this clonotype is one. The chain employs TRBV12-3 or TRBV12-4 and TRBJ2-5; D is unclear. The CDR3 loop spans 14 amino acids. Trimming cost V 3 bases and J 11 bases, with 19 bases left between them. The CDR3 region has the DNA TGTGCCAGCAGTTTTAAGGTCCCCTACAATGAGCAGTACTTC. Its protein is CASSFKVPYNEQYF.

The J gene is TRBJ1-1, the V gene TRBV12-3 or TRBV12-4; 7 positions match TRBD1. V gave up 6 bases and J gave up 3 bases; unmatched junction bases: 13. The CDR3 has 16 amino acids. The CDR3 DNA sequence: TGTGCCAGCAGCTCAATACCGGGACAGCGCGACACTGAAGCTTTCTTT. This sequence encodes CASSSIPGQRDTEAFF.

The rearrangement joins TRBV5-1 to TRBJ2-3; the match to TRBD2 covers 8 bases. The CDR3 loop spans 15 amino acids. Germline V gene lookup returns CDR1 SGHRS and CDR2 YFSETQ. J was trimmed by 5 bases and V by 5 bases; bases with no gene match: 10. In nucleotides, the CDR3 is TGCGCCAGCAGACGGGGACTAGTGGAGAGAGATACGCAGTATTTT. Protein sequence: CASRRGLVERDTQYF. Looking up the rest from reference TRBV5-1 and TRBJ2-3 gives the full variable domain: KAGVTQTPRYLIKTRGQQVTLSCSPISGHRSVSWYQQTPGQGLQFLFEYFSETQRNKGNFPGRFSGRQFSNSRSEMNVSTLELGDSALYLCASRRGLVERDTQYFGPGTRLTVL.

The chain carries TRBV5-1 and TRBJ1-6; 9 bases are a match to TRBD1. CDR1 SGHRS and CDR2 YFSETQ come from the germline V gene. This CDR3 is 14 amino acids long. Trimming removed 0 bases from V and 10 bases from J; junction bases left unmatched: 2. CDR3 loop: CASSLGQGESPLHF. The CDR3 DNA is TGCGCCAGCAGCTTGGGACAGGGGGAATCACCCCTCCACTTT.

The chain couples TRBV20-1 to TRBJ2-3; 11 bases line up with TRBD2. The CDR3 length is 16 residues. After removal of 2 bases from V and 2 bases from J, the junction contained 6 bases not matched to a gene. Germline V CDR1 and CDR2: DFQATT, SNEGSKA (reference sequence). CDR3 loop: CSARSLTSGTTDTQYF. The CDR3 nucleotides read TGCAGTGCTAGATCCCTGACTAGCGGGACCACAGATACGCAGTATTTT.

This clonotype was detected only a few times. The chain recombines TRBV5-1 with TRBJ2-5; possible D gene TRBD2, 5 bases. Trimming shortened V by 7 bases and J by 2 bases, and 15 bases separated the two germline ends. CDR1 and CDR2 (germline): SGHRS, YFSETQ. CDR3 length: 14 residues. The CDR3 DNA sequence: TGCGCCAGCGGCGAGTGGGAGATTCAAGAGACCCAGTACTTC. Translation gives CASGEWEIQETQYF. Full variable domain (missing parts from reference TRBV5-1 and TRBJ2-5): KAGVTQTPRYLIKTRGQQVTLSCSPISGHRSVSWYQQTPGQGLQFLFEYFSETQRNKGNFPGRFSGRQFSNSRSEMNVSTLELGDSALYLCASGEWEIQETQYFGPGTRLLVL.

The CDR3 region is CSVRAGGTEAFF. CDR3 bases: TGCAGCGTTCGAGCAGGGGGCACTGAAGCTTTCTTT. The chain is built from TRBV29-1 and TRBJ1-1, with 7 bases identical to TRBD1. Looked up from germline, CDR1 is SQVTM and CDR2 is ANQGSEA. With 5 bases clipped from V and 4 bases from J, the junction kept 4 bases outside the gene matches. The length of the CDR3 is 12 residues.

The chain uses TRBV6-6 and TRBJ2-1; unclear D gene. Between the trimmed V and J ends, which lost 2 bases and 2 bases, there was a span of 10 bases. The germline V gene encodes CDR1 MNHNY and CDR2 SVGAGI (reference sequence). This CDR3 region has 15 residues. DNA for the CDR3: TGTGCCAGCAGTTACGGGAAACTAACCTACAATGAGCAGTTCTTC. Translation: CASSYGKLTYNEQFF.

The CDR3 here is CSARPPHEQYF. The CDR3, as DNA: TGCAGTGCTCGACCGCCCCACGAGCAGTACTTC. The chain has TRBV20-1 and TRBJ2-7; no reliable D call. Trimming shortened V by 5 bases and J by 5 bases, and 10 bases separated the two germline ends. This CDR3 is built from 11 residues. Per the germline V gene, CDR1 is DFQATT and CDR2 is SNEGSKA (reference sequence).

This clonotype has only a few counts. This chain connects TRBV20-1 to TRBJ1-1; 7 positions agree with TRBD1. The germline CDR1 and CDR2 sequences are DFQATT and SNEGSKA (reference sequence). The length of the CDR3 is 10 residues. Trimming removed 6 bases from V and 10 bases from J; junction bases left unmatched: 5. CDR3 region: CSARTGGAFF. CDR3 nucleotide sequence: TGCAGTGCACGGACAGGCGGAGCTTTCTTT.

This clonotype has just a few counts. The chain employs TRBV20-1 and TRBJ2-1; D is possibly TRBD2 (5 bases). The CDR3 length is 14 residues. V lost 4 bases and J lost 7, with 17 bases in between. CDR1 is DFQATT and CDR2 is SNEGSKA in the germline V gene (reference sequence). The CDR3 protein is CSAMPGGPWNEQFF. The CDR3 nucleotides read TGCAGTGCTATGCCTGGAGGACCATGGAATGAGCAGTTCTTC.

This clonotype came up many times. The rearrangement uses TRBV5-1 and TRBJ2-5; tentatively, D is TRBD2 (6 bases). Trimming removed 2 bases from V and 1 base from J, with 18 bases in between. The CDR3 consists of 17 residues. Germline lookup yields CDR1 SGHRS and CDR2 YFSETQ. CDR3 residues: CASSFGLSISFQETQYF. CDR3 DNA sequence: TGCGCCAGCAGCTTTGGACTATCCATCTCGTTCCAAGAGACCCAGTACTTC.

The rearrangement joins TRBV20-1 to TRBJ2-1, with a tentative D call TRBD1 (5 bases). The V end was cut by 7 bases, the J end by 8 bases, with 12 bases between. The CDR3 is made up of 11 amino acids. Germline V gene data show CDR1 as DFQATT and CDR2 as SNEGSKA (reference sequence). This CDR3 reads CSGGRVYEQFF. For the CDR3, the DNA is TGCAGTGGGGGCAGGGTCTATGAGCAGTTCTTC.

V usage is TRBV7-2 and J usage is TRBJ2-1, with a tentative D call TRBD2 (6 bases). Germline V gene data show CDR1 as SGHTA and CDR2 as FQGNSA. This CDR3 region has 16 residues. The V gene lost 2 bases and the J gene lost 3 bases, with 14 bases spanning the gap. The CDR3 spells CASSLSGSGYYNEQFF. The CDR3 nucleotides are TGTGCCAGCAGCTTAAGCGGTAGCGGCTACTACAATGAGCAGTTCTTC.

This clonotype has a handful of counts. This sequence joins TRBV6-1 and TRBJ1-2, with a possible D match to TRBD1 (5 bases). Trimming removed 0 bases from V and 7 bases from J, with 6 bases in between. The CDR3 has 12 amino acids. CDR1 is MNHNS and CDR2 is SASEGT in the germline V gene. CDR3 residues: CASSEAGAGYTF. The CDR3 coding sequence is TGTGCCAGCAGTGAAGCTGGGGCTGGCTACACCTTC.

The chain is built from TRBV11-2 and TRBJ2-7, with D perhaps matching TRBD1 or TRBD2 (5 bases each). Trimming stripped 5 bases from V and 4 bases from J, with 27 bases between. This CDR3 is 18 amino acids long. Germline CDR1 SGHAT, CDR2 FQNNGV. This CDR3 reads CASSPLKGPSRLLYEQYF. As DNA, the CDR3 is TGTGCCAGCAGCCCCTTAAAGGGACCTTCCCGCCTCCTGTACGAGCAGTACTTC.

The chain joins TRBV27 to TRBJ1-1; D call uncertain. V gave up 0 bases and J gave up 0 bases, with 5 bases separating them. The CDR3 runs to 14 residues. Germline values: CDR1 MNHEY, CDR2 SMNVEV (reference sequence). CDR3 region: CASSLSTMNTEAFF. The CDR3 nucleotides read TGTGCCAGCAGTTTATCAACTATGAACACTGAAGCTTTCTTT.

Comments on this clonotype: At one end, the junction sequence differs from germline, possibly due to a read error. CDR3 in amino acids: CASGQALGWGLNEQFF. CDR3 DNA sequence: TGCGCCAGCGGCCAAGCATTAGGTTGGGGTCTCAATGAGCAGTTCTTC. The genes are TRBV4-1 and TRBJ2-1, with D uncertain. CDR1 and CDR2 from the germline V gene are MGHRA and YSYEKL. This CDR3 has 16 residues.

The gene calls are TRBV28 and TRBJ1-2; 7 bases map to TRBD1. V trimming: 5 bases; J trimming: 4 bases; junction bases outside the gene matches: 13. The CDR3 consists of 16 residues. CDR1 and CDR2 from the germline V gene are MDHEN and SYDVKM. The CDR3 spells CASSPHGWTGLYGYTF. The CDR3 nucleotides are TGTGCCAGCAGTCCCCATGGATGGACAGGCCTCTATGGCTACACCTTC.